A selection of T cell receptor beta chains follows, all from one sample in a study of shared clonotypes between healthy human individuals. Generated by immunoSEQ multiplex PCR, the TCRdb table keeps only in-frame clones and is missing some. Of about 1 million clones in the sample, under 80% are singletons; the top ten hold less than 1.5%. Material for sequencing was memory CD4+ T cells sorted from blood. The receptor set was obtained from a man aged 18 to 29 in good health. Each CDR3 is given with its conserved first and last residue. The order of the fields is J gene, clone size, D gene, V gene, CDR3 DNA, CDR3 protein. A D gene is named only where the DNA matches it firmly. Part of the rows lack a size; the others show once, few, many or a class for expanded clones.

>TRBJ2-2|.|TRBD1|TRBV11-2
TGTGCCAGCAGCCCCTCTGGACAGGGGGCCGGGGAGCTGTTTTTT
CASSPSGQGAGELFF
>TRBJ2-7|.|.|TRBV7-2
TGTGCCAGCAGCTTAGAAGGGGGATTGGGGTACGAGCAGTACTTC
CASSLEGGLGYEQYF
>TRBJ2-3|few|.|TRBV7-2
TGTGCCAGCAGCGAGCGGGTGACAGATACGCAGTATTTT
CASSERVTDTQYF
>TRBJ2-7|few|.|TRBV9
TGTGCCAGCAGCCTTGGTGGGGCGGTGAGCTCCTACGAGCAGTACTTC
CASSLGGAVSSYEQYF
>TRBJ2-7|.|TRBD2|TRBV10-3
TGTGCCATCAGGGGCCTAGCGGGAGCATCCTACGAGCAGTACTTC
CAIRGLAGASYEQYF
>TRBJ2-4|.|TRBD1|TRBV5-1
TGCGCCAGCAGCTCAGGGGGCGGCCAAAACATTCAGTACTTC
CASSSGGGQNIQYF
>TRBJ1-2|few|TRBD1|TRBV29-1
TGCAGCGTACAGGGGAGGGGGGACTATGGCTACACCTTC
CSVQGRGDYGYTF
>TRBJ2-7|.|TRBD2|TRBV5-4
TGTGCCAGCAGCCGGGGGGGGCTCAACGAGCAGTACTTC
CASSRGGLNEQYF
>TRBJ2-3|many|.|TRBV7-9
TGTGCCAGCAGCTGGACGTTCAGCACAGATACGCAGTATTTT
CASSWTFSTDTQYF
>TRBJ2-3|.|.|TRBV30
TGTGCCTGGAGTCGACTACCGAACTTTGGGCAGTATTTT
CAWSRLPNFGQYF
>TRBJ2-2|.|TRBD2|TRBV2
TGTGCCAGCAGTCTGCTAGCGGTCTCTCTCGGGGAGCTGTTTTTT
CASSLLAVSLGELFF
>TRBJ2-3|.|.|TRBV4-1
TGCGCCAGCAGCCAAGAGCTAAGCACAGATACGCAGTATTTT
CASSQELSTDTQYF
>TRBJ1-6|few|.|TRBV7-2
TGTGCCAGCAGCCGGCAGGTGGATTCACCCCTCCACTTT
CASSRQVDSPLHF
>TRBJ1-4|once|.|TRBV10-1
TGCGCCAGCAGTGAGAACCTTTCGGGCGAAAAACTGTTTTTT
CASSENLSGEKLFF